These 10 T cell receptor beta chains originate from one sample sequenced in a study of T cell repertoires in cytomegalovirus infection. One entry per CDR3 protein results from TCRdb running MiXCR on the reads. This table holds roughly 920,000 distinct CDR3 sequences, less than 40% found once. For these receptors, no antigen is known. The sample in question was cultured CD8+ T cells from PBMCs, obtained from culture after CMV antigen stimulation. These TCRs come from a human donor in good health (CMV status not recorded). Some clones in this sample may be carry-over from other donors' samples.

The genes are TRBV6-5 and TRBJ1-6; tentative D call: TRBD1 (6 bases). Per the germline V gene, CDR1 is MNHEY and CDR2 is SVGAGI. V was shortened by 7 bases and J by 9 bases, with 25 bases between the two germline ends. The CDR3 sequence is 17 residues long. The CDR3 region is CASTALMGGPGGSPLHF. The CDR3 DNA follows: TGTGCCAGCACGGCGCTTATGGGGGGGCCGGGGGGTTCACCCCTCCACTTT.

In its sample, this clonotype was seen a few times. The genes are TRBV13 and TRBJ1-6, with D unresolved. The germline V and J ends were trimmed by 7 bases and 7 bases, with 14 bases remaining between them. The CDR3 has 14 amino acids. Per the germline V gene, CDR1 is PRHDT and CDR2 is FYEKMQ (reference sequence). CDR3 residues: CASTPGPGNSPLHF. Written as DNA, the CDR3 is TGTGCCAGCACCCCCGGTCCGGGAAATTCACCCCTCCACTTT.

This clonotype was seen a handful of times. V is TRBV28 and J is TRBJ2-7; D might be TRBD1 (5 bases). The CDR3 runs 16 residues. The ends were cut back, 5 bases at V and 4 bases at J, with 21 bases in the middle. Germline assignment: CDR1 MDHEN and CDR2 SYDVKM. Written as DNA, the CDR3 is TGTGCCAGCAGTCTAAGGGGCCCAGCTCTTCCTTACGAGCAGTACGTC. Protein: CASSLRGPALPYEQYV.

This clonotype was seen many times. The rearrangement uses TRBV7-6 and TRBJ2-2; TRBD2 aligns across 12 bases. J lost 5 bases, V lost 1 base, and 5 bases had no gene match. In germline, CDR1 is SGHVS, CDR2 FNYEAQ. This CDR3 comprises 17 residues. CDR3 protein: CASSLVRLAGGTGELFF. The CDR3 DNA is TGTGCCAGCAGCTTAGTCCGGCTAGCGGGGGGGACCGGGGAGCTGTTTTTT.

The chain links TRBV19 to TRBJ2-1, with D possibly being TRBD2 (7 bases). Deletions cut 7 bases from V and 7 bases from J, with 11 bases between. CDR3 length: 12 residues. Germline V CDR1 and CDR2: LNHDA, SQIVND (reference sequence). The CDR3 DNA reads TGTGCCAGTAACGAGGGGGGGAATGAGCAGTTCTTC. Protein product: CASNEGGNEQFF. Using reference TRBV19 and TRBJ2-1 for the parts outside the CDR3, the full variable domain is DGGITQSPKYLFRKEGQNVTLSCEQNLNHDAMYWYRQDPGQGLRLIYYSQIVNDFQKGDIAEGYSVSREKKESFPLTVTSAQKNPTAFYLCASNEGGNEQFFGPGTRLTVL.

The V and J genes are TRBV5-5 and TRBJ2-5; D is ambiguous. CDR3 length: 15 amino acids. Between the trimmed V and J ends, which lost 5 bases and 1 base, there was a span of 15 bases. CDR1 is SGHKS, CDR2 YYEKEE, per germline (reference sequence). CDR3: CASSFPDRIQETQYF. The CDR3 DNA reads as TGTGCCAGCAGTTTCCCAGATCGGATCCAAGAGACCCAGTACTTC.

This chain links TRBV4-3 with TRBJ2-1; D is unresolved. Germline V CDR1 and CDR2: LGHNA, YSLEER. The V end was cut by 0 bases, the J end by 9 bases, with 15 bases between. This CDR3 contains 15 residues. This CDR3 reads CASSQEYPGGIEQFF. In nucleotides, the CDR3 is TGCGCCAGCAGCCAAGAATATCCAGGTGGGATTGAGCAGTTCTTC.

This clonotype was counted only a few times. The chain carries TRBV15 and TRBJ2-7; D may correspond to TRBD1 or TRBD2 (5 bases each). The V gene lost 1 base and the J gene lost 4 bases, with 5 bases spanning the gap. CDR3 length: 12 residues. Germline lookup yields CDR1 LNHNV and CDR2 YYDKDF (reference sequence). CDR3 nucleotides: TGTGCCACCAGCAGAGGGGGGTACGAGCAGTACTTC. Translation gives CATSRGGYEQYF.

The J gene is TRBJ2-7, the V gene TRBV5-1; D perhaps matches TRBD1 (5 bases). This CDR3 comprises 15 residues. CDR1 and CDR2 (germline): SGHRS, YFSETQ. Trimming pared 3 bases from V and 0 bases from J, leaving 13 bases between. The CDR3 bases are TGCGCCAGCAGCTCAACGCCGACAGTCTCCTACGAGCAGTACTTC. Translation: CASSSTPTVSYEQYF.

The sample holds a few counts of this clonotype. The genes are TRBV7-9 and TRBJ2-1; TRBD1 matches at 7 bases. The CDR3 has 15 residues. V trimming: 8 bases; J trimming: 3 bases; junction bases outside the gene matches: 10. Germline loops: CDR1 SEHNR, CDR2 FQNEAQ (reference sequence). CDR3 region: CASALIWDSYNEQFF. The CDR3 bases are TGTGCCAGCGCGTTGATCTGGGACAGCTACAATGAGCAGTTCTTC.